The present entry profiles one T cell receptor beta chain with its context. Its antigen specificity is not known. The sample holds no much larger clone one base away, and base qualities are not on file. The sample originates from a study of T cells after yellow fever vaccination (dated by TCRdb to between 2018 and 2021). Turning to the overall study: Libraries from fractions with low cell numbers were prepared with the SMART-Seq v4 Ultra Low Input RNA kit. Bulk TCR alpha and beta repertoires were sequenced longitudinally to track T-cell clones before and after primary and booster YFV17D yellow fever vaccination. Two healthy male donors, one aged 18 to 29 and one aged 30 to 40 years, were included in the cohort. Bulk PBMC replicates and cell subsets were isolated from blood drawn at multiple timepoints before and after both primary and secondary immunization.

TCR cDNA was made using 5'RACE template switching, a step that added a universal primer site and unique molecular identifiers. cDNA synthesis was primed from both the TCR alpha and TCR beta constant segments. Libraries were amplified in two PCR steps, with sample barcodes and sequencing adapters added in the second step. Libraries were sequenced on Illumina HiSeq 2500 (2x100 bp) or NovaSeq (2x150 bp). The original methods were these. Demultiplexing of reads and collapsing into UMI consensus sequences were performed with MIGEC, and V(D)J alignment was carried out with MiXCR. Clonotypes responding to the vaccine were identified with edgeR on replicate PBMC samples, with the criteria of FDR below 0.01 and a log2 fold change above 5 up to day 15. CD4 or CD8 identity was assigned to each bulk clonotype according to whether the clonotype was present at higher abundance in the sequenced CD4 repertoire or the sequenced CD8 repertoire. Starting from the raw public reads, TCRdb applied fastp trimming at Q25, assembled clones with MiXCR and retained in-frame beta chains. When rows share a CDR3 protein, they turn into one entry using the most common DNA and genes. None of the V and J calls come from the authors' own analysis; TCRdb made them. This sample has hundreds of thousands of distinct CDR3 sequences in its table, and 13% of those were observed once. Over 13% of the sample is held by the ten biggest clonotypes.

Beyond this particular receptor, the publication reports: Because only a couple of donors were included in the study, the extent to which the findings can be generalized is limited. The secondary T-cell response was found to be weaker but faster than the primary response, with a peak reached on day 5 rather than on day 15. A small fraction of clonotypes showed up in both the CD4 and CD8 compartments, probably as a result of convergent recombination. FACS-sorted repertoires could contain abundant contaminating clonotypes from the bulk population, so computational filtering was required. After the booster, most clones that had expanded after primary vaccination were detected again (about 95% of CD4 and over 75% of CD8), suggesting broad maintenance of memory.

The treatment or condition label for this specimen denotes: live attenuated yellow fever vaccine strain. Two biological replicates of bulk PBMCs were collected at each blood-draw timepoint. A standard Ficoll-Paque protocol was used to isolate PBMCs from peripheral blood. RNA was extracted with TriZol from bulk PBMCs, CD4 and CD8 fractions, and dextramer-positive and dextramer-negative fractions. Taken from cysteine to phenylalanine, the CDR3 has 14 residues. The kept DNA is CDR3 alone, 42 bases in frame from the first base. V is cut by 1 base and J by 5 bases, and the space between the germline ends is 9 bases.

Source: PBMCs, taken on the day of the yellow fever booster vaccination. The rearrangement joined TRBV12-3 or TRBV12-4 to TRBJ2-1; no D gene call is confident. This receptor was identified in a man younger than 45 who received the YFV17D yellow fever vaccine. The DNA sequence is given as TGTGCCAGCAGTTTAGGTACCGTTGACAATGAGCAGTTCTTC. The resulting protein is CASSLGTVDNEQFF.